Described below is a single T cell receptor beta chain sequence and its context. This clone's antigen is unknown. Nothing much larger sits one base from this clone, and base qualities are not available. This specimen belongs to a study of T cell responses to AZD1222 COVID-19 vaccine (dated by TCRdb to the early 2020s). Describing the broader study: TCR sequencing covered fewer than 250 trial participants: 200 to 220 given two doses of AZD1222 and approximately 26 given two doses of MenACWY control vaccine. Trial participants were enrolled by age into 18-55, 56-69 and 70-plus year subgroups, with roughly 160, 29 and 62 TCR-sequenced participants respectively.

What the time point label conveys for this sample: about 28 days (+/-7) after the second vaccine dose. AZD1222 recipients with second doses at about 4 weeks or about 12 weeks were pooled, because spike-specific TCR depth and breadth did not differ between schedules. Vaccinee samples were obtained from the UK trials COV001 and COV002, which included a single-blind randomized controlled phase 2/3 trial of AZD1222 (ChAdOx1 nCoV-19) in healthy adults. For TCRbeta chain sequencing, PBMC samples were collected from trial participants at day 0 and at day 28 after the second dose. The CDR3 regions of human TCRbeta chains were analyzed by immunosequencing. Per the source publication's procedure: Repertoire TCRs were checked for matches against a reference library of SARS-CoV-2-specific TCRs that had been generated using the MIRA antigen-specificity platform. Breadth meant the fraction of unique TCRs that were SARS-CoV-2-associated, whereas depth meant the fraction of total T cells that were SARS-CoV-2-associated. Using the MIRA data, every spike-specific TCR was mapped to the spike region that the TCR reacted to and assigned to either a CD4 or a CD8 class. Log10-transformed breadth and depth values were compared by one-way ANOVA with Sidak's multiple comparisons tests. TCRdb retrieved this table from immuneACCESS and kept in-frame rearrangements only. Not all clones are present; in checked studies, unresolved V genes account for under half, and no reason is known for the remainder. V, J and clone size are taken as reported in that table, and D and trimming were inferred from the DNA itself. The table for this sample lists 95,000 to 150,000 clones; approximately 90% of them were counted only once. The ten largest clonotypes hold roughly 7.9% of the sample.

CDR3 length: 15 amino acids, cysteine to phenylalanine. The read is trimmed to its CDR3 DNA, 45 bases read in frame from base 1. CDR1 MDHEN and CDR2 SYDVKM are derived from the germline V gene. V and J are truncated by 6 bases and 0 bases respectively, leaving an intervening sequence of 15 bases. Here is what the overall study found, with its caveats: Because no day 14 peak-response samples were available, the repertoires could be characterized only after the peak T cell response. Reportedly, close to half of the unique spike-specific TCRs recognized epitopes lying outside the regions that are mutated in the B.1.351 and B.1.1.7 variants. Most participants were white British and females outnumbered males, and the authors suggested that clonal diversity may have been underestimated. Only five or six AZD1222 recipients were SARS-CoV-2 seropositive at baseline, limiting conclusions about previously exposed vaccinees. After two AZD1222 doses, spike-specific TCR breadth and depth were significantly higher than at day 0 and than in MenACWY recipients. In the small 56-69-year group, the increase in depth fell short of significance, most likely because of low power. The whole spike protein was spanned by vaccine-associated CD4 TCRs, and dominant responses were seen in regions 160-218 and 743-854.

The rearrangement joined TRBV28 to TRBJ2-7, with the identity of the D gene unclear. This clonotype was obtained from an adult who received the AZD1222 COVID-19 vaccine. The sequencing used peripheral blood, collected 28 days after the second AZD1222 dose. The DNA sequence is given as TGTGCCAGCAGCCTAGGACGGTTGAGCTCCTACGAGCAGTACTTC. This translates into CASSLGRLSSYEQYF.